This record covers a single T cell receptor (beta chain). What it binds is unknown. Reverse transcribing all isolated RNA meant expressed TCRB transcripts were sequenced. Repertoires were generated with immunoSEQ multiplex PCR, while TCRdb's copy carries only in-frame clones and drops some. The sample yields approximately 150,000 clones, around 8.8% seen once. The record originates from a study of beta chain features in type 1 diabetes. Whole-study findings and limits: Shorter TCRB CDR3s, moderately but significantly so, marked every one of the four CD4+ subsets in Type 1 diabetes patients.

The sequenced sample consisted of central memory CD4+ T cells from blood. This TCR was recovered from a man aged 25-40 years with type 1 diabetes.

The CDR3 region is CASSGGVAGSYEQYF. In DNA, the CDR3 is TGTGCCAGCTCAGGAGGGGTGGCAGGCTCCTACGAGCAGTACTTC. V usage is TRBV18 and J usage is TRBJ2-7; a weak D match, TRBD2 (6 bases). The germline gives CDR1 KGHSH, CDR2 LQKENI. The CDR3 runs to 15 residues. V was cut by 5 bases and J by 0 bases, with 14 bases left in between.